This is a list of T cell receptor beta chains from one sample in a study of CD8 T cells in Susac syndrome. TCRdb redid the calling of the immunoSEQ multiplex PCR reads with MiXCR, one entry per CDR3 protein. The data hold approximately 150,000 distinct CDR3 sequences, with 85% to 95% observed a single time. Sample: CD4+ T cells from PBMCs. Receptors were obtained from a human donor with multiple sclerosis. The CDR3 runs from the conserved cysteine through the conserved F or W. D genes are given only for firm matches. Expanded clones are given a class, and other clones once, few, many or no size at all.

j_call d_call cdr3_length clone_size v_call cdr3_aa cdr3_nt
TRBJ2-1 NA 15 NA TRBV3-1 CASSPTSGVTNEQFF TGTGCCAGCAGCCCTACTTCGGGAGTTACGAATGAGCAGTTCTTC
TRBJ2-4 NA 14 NA TRBV6-1 CASGGSGTGNIQYF TGTGCCAGCGGGGGGTCGGGCACTGGGAACATTCAGTACTTC
TRBJ2-1 TRBD2 15 NA TRBV27 CASTKLAGGYNEQFF TGTGCCAGCACCAAACTAGCGGGAGGGTACAATGAGCAGTTCTTC
TRBJ2-4 NA 15 once TRBV5-1 CASSLGGGTGNIQYF TGCGCCAGCAGCTTGGGGGGGGGCACAGGAAACATTCAGTACTTC
TRBJ2-5 NA 13 NA TRBV29-1 CSSDARGGETQYF TGCAGCTCCGATGCCCGGGGCGGAGAGACCCAGTACTTC
TRBJ1-1 NA 13 NA TRBV5-1 CASSLQGATEAFF TGCGCCAGCAGCTTGCAGGGCGCCACTGAAGCTTTCTTT
TRBJ2-5 TRBD2 15 NA TRBV25-1 CASSEFSGLGETQYF TGTGCCAGCAGTGAATTTAGCGGGTTGGGCGAGACCCAGTACTTC
TRBJ1-1 NA 13 once TRBV6-5 CASKDRFYTEAFF TGTGCCAGCAAAGACAGGTTCTACACTGAAGCTTTCTTT
TRBJ2-3 NA 16 NA TRBV27 CASSLLGLISTDTQYF TGTGCCAGCAGTTTACTCGGACTCATAAGCACAGATACGCAGTATTTT
TRBJ2-7 NA 13 once TRBV29-1 CSVAGVPNLKQYF TGCAGCGTTGCGGGGGTTCCTAACCTCAAGCAGTACTTC
TRBJ2-5 NA 13 once TRBV5-1 CASTRDSGETQYF TGCGCCAGCACCAGGGACAGCGGGGAGACCCAGTACTTC
TRBJ1-2 NA 14 NA TRBV20-1 CSASSIQGNYGYTF TGCAGTGCTTCCAGCATACAGGGAAACTATGGCTACACCTTC
TRBJ1-5 NA 14 NA TRBV6-1 CASIRTDSNQPQHF TGTGCCAGCATCCGGACGGATAGCAATCAGCCCCAGCATTTT
TRBJ1-2 NA 13 NA TRBV5-6 CASSFGRIYGYTF TGTGCCAGCAGCTTCGGACGGATCTATGGCTACACCTTC
TRBJ2-5 NA 12 few TRBV5-6 CASSFQQETQYF TGTGCCAGCAGCTTCCAGCAAGAGACCCAGTACTTC
TRBJ2-1 NA 13 NA TRBV7-9 CASSTNPVNEQFF TGTGCCAGCAGCACTAACCCGGTCAATGAGCAGTTCTTC
TRBJ2-5 TRBD2 16 NA TRBV20-1 CSARTPSGAYQETQHF TGCAGTGCTAGAACTCCTAGCGGGGCTTACCAAGAGACCCAGCACTTC
TRBJ2-3 NA 14 NA TRBV19 CASRGPGFTDTQYF TGTGCCAGTAGGGGGCCGGGGTTCACAGATACGCAGTATTTT
TRBJ2-2 TRBD2 16 NA TRBV23-1 CASSQIGGGSPGELFF TGCGCCAGCAGTCAAATCGGGGGGGGATCCCCCGGGGAGCTGTTTTTT
TRBJ1-1 NA 15 NA TRBV2 CATTKTVVLVQGAFF TGTGCCACCACCAAGACAGTAGTTTTGGTACAGGGAGCTTTCTTT
TRBJ1-1 NA 14 NA TRBV6-5 CASTPPNHNTEAFF TGTGCCAGCACCCCGCCCAATCACAACACTGAAGCTTTCTTT
TRBJ2-5 TRBD2 16 NA TRBV5-4 CASSWTSGGARETQYF TGTGCCAGCAGCTGGACTAGCGGGGGGGCCCGGGAGACCCAGTACTTC
TRBJ2-1 NA 13 NA TRBV4-1 CASSQGGAYEQFF TGCGCCAGCAGCCAAGGAGGGGCCTATGAGCAGTTCTTC
TRBJ2-2 NA 15 NA TRBV9 CASSVGQSNTGELFF TGTGCCAGCAGCGTGGGACAATCGAACACCGGGGAGCTGTTTTTT
TRBJ2-7 NA 14 NA TRBV12-3/TRBV12-4 CASSQDGLTYEQYF TGTGCCAGCAGTCAAGATGGGTTGACCTACGAGCAGTACTTC
TRBJ2-3 NA 20 NA TRBV4-1 CASSQERKFRGPASTDTQYF TGCGCCAGCAGCCAAGAAAGGAAATTCAGGGGACCTGCTAGCACAGATACGCAGTATTTT
TRBJ2-2 NA 14 NA TRBV19 CASSIGSGTGELFF TGTGCCAGTAGTATAGGGTCTGGCACCGGGGAGCTGTTTTTT
TRBJ1-2 TRBD1 15 NA TRBV19 CASSPIDREVYGYTF TGTGCCAGTAGTCCGATAGACAGGGAGGTCTATGGCTACACCTTC
TRBJ1-5 TRBD1 16 once TRBV19 CASSSRTGVSNQPQHF TGTGCCAGTAGTTCCCGTACAGGGGTTAGCAATCAGCCCCAGCATTTT
TRBJ2-5 TRBD1 13 NA TRBV2 CASSVGQTGTQYF TGTGCCAGCAGCGTGGGACAGACTGGGACCCAGTACTTC
TRBJ1-6 NA 14 NA TRBV3-1 CASSPGPSGSPLHF TGTGCCAGCAGCCCGGGACCATCGGGGTCACCCCTCCACTTT
TRBJ2-3 TRBD1 16 NA TRBV15 CATSPYRDRSSYTQYF TGTGCCACCAGCCCCTACCGGGACAGGTCCTCCTATACGCAGTATTTT
TRBJ2-1 NA 14 NA TRBV5-6 CASSGSLASDEQFF TGTGCCAGCAGCGGCTCCCTGGCTTCCGATGAGCAGTTCTTC
TRBJ2-3 TRBD2 15 NA TRBV7-3 CASSPTGTSHATQYF TGTGCCAGCAGCCCGACCGGGACTAGCCATGCTACGCAGTATTTT
TRBJ2-7 NA 12 NA TRBV18 CASSPASRQQYF TGTGCCAGCTCACCAGCTTCTAGACAACAGTACTTC